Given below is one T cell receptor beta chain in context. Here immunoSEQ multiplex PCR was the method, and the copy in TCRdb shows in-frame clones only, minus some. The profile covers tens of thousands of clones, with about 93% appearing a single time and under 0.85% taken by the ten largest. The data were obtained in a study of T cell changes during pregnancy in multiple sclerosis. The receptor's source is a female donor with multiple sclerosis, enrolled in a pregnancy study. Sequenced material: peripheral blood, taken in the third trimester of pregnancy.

The CDR3, as DNA: TGCGCCAGCAGCCGAGGTGGATGGAACTCTGGGGCCAACGTCCTGACTTTC. Protein product: CASSRGGWNSGANVLTF. The chain combines TRBV4-3 with TRBJ2-6; D is uncertain. V lost 4 bases, J lost 0 bases, and 13 bases lay in between. The CDR3 runs to 17 residues. Germline V gene sequence: CDR1 LGHNA, CDR2 YSLEER.